The T cell receptor beta chain under discussion was sequenced for a study of human CD8 memory T cell subsets. Frequency places this clonotype as medium-sized. RNA came from duplicate vials of 150,000 sorted CD8+ T cells per subset. Scientists made TCR beta libraries using UMI-labeled 5' RACE. For each CDR3 protein, TCRdb gives one entry from its re-call of the 5' RACE reads, without DNA. The repertoire table contains 10,000 to 14,000 distinct CDR3 sequences. The CDR3 totals 16 residues. Germline values: CDR1 DFQATT, CDR2 SNEGSKA (reference sequence). The clonotype originates from a human donor in good health. Sequences were obtained from CD8+ T cells from PBMCs. The rearrangement joins TRBV20-1 to TRBJ2-1; TCRdb gives TRBD2 as the D gene, but with no DNA this cannot be confirmed. The CDR3 loop is CSARDPVAILGNEQFF.